This T cell receptor (beta chain) comes out of a study of T cell responses to AZD1222 COVID-19 vaccine. General study points: Clonal diversity was possibly underestimated; the donors were predominantly white British and more often female.

Turning to this clone: Its specificity is unknown.

CDR1 SGHRS and CDR2 YFSETQ come from the germline V gene. V was trimmed by 0 bases and J by 10 bases, leaving 14 bases between them. This CDR3 comprises 14 residues. Using immunoSEQ multiplex PCR, the repertoire was profiled, and TCRdb retains in-frame clones only, with some absent. Here the sample spans more than 120,000 clones, approximately 90% being singletons. This TCR was sampled from an adult who received the AZD1222 COVID-19 vaccine. V and J are TRBV5-1 and TRBJ2-1; D is ambiguous. The sequencing here drew on peripheral blood, taken 28 days after the second AZD1222 dose. CDR3 amino acids: CASSLVDPTEEQFF. The CDR3, as DNA: TGCGCCAGCAGCTTGGTAGACCCCACAGAAGAGCAGTTCTTC.